This entry concerns a single T cell receptor (beta chain). Antigen: not known. These data originate in a study of blood T cells in healthy people across ages. Study observations and caveats: Versus aged donors, long-lived donors had higher diversity and more naive CD4+ cells.

Trimming took 5 bases from V and 5 from J, leaving 15 bases between them. The CDR3 loop spans 14 amino acids. The V gene's germline CDR1 is SGHVS and CDR2 FQNEAQ. Donors were healthy Caucasian individuals from Russia aged about 6 to 90. Then a second PCR, running roughly 7 to 12 cycles, was carried out with a sample-barcoded 5' primer and a J-beta primer mix. TCRdb re-derived calls from the 5' RACE reads in MiXCR, one entry per CDR3 protein. Here the sample spans hundreds of thousands of distinct CDR3 sequences, about 30% being singletons. The specimen was blood. The rearrangement links TRBV7-8 to TRBJ1-2, with a possible D match to TRBD1 (6 bases). The receptor was isolated from a woman of 80 years or more in good health. In nucleotides, the CDR3 is TGTGCCAGCAGCGGTAGACAGGACGATTATGGCTACACCTTC. Translating gives CASSGRQDDYGYTF.